The T cell receptor (beta chain) described here comes from a study of post-analysis software for immune sequencing data. Study context: Some patients lacked subtype; others had relapsing-remitting, secondary progressive or progressive-relapsing disease. Overall study findings and caveats: With TRBV5-6, TRBV5-1 and TRBV20-1 included, 5 or 6 TRBV segments were more frequent in patients than in controls. Controls significantly exceeded multiple sclerosis patients in normalized Chao1 diversity.

The length of the CDR3 is 15 residues. Germline V lookup: CDR1 SGHAT, CDR2 FQNNGV. Trimming at V came to 5 bases and at J to 8 bases, leaving 8 bases not matched to a gene. Unique molecular identifiers were carried by the TCR beta cDNA libraries. A single record per CDR3 protein comes from TCRdb applying MiXCR to the PCR reads. The profile shows approximately 660,000 distinct CDR3 sequences, approximately 60% of them singletons. Remarks on this clonotype: Its antigen is as yet unknown.

The receptor's source is a girl aged 2 to 9 with multiple sclerosis. The V gene is TRBV11-2, the J gene TRBJ2-1; 11 nucleotides line up with TRBD2. The material sequenced was blood. The CDR3 nucleotides read TGTGCCAGCAGCACCCTAGCGGGAGGAGTCGATGAGCAGTTCTTC. It is translated as CASSTLAGGVDEQFF.